This T cell receptor beta chain was captured by sequencing in a study of glioma-infiltrating T cells after dendritic cell vaccination. The time point denotes: after dendritic cell vaccination, including at tumor progression/relapse. Isocitrate dehydrogenase mutation was absent in all glioblastoma patients. The length of the CDR3 is 15 residues. V shed 4 bases, J shed 0 bases, and the junction held 3 bases outside the gene matches. Germline CDR1 and CDR2: SGHRS and YFSETQ. With regard to this clone: Antigen specificity is unknown.

Primers: 60 V beta forward and 13 J beta reverse. Repertoires were generated with immunoSEQ multiplex PCR, while TCRdb's copy carries only in-frame clones and drops some. Found here are roughly 88,000 clones, around four fifths of them singletons; the top ten hold over 2%. Study findings and constraints: Only a small number of patients had complete blood and tumor samples. TCR clonality showed no direct relationship with survival.

Sequencing was performed on blood, taken after dendritic cell vaccination. The sequence was obtained from a human donor with glioblastoma. The chain recombines TRBV5-1 with TRBJ2-2, with 7 bases aligning to TRBD1. The CDR3 loop is CASSPGQPNTGELFF. CDR3 coding DNA: TGCGCCAGCAGCCCGGGACAGCCGAACACCGGGGAGCTGTTTTTT.